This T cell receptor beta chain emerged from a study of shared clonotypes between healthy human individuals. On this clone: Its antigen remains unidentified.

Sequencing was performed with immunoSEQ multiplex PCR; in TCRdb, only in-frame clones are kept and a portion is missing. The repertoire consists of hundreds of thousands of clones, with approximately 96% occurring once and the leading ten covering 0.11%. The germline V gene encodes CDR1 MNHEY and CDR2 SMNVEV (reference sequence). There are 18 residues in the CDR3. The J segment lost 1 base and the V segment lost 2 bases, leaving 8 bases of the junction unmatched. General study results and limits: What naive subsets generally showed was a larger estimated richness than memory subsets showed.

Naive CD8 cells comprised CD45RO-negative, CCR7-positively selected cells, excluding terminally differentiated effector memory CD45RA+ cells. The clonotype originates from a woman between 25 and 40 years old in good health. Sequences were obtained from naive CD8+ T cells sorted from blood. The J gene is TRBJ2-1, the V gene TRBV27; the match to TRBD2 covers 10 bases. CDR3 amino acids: CASSLVAGGYESYNEQFF. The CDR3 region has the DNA TGTGCCAGCAGTTTAGTAGCGGGAGGCTATGAGTCCTACAATGAGCAGTTCTTC.